This T cell receptor (beta chain) comes out of a study of T cell responses to AZD1222 COVID-19 vaccine. Trimming pared 10 bases from V and 0 bases from J, leaving 13 bases between. This CDR3 comprises 13 residues. In the case of this clone: Its antigen is still unknown.

Broader study findings: Repertoire collection took place solely once the T cell response had peaked. In a largely white British group with more females than males, clonal diversity was possibly underestimated. CD4 TCRs associated with vaccination spanned spike, dominating at 160-218 and 743-854.

Sequencing was performed with immunoSEQ multiplex PCR; in TCRdb, only in-frame clones are kept and a portion is missing. The sample lists over 85,000 clones, about 85% occurring once. This receptor was identified in an adult in good health. Material: peripheral blood, obtained on day 0 of AZD1222 vaccination. The chain has TRBV12-3 or TRBV12-4 and TRBJ2-7, with no clear D. In DNA form, the CDR3 reads TGTGCCATCCAGAGTGACAACTCCTACGAGCAGTACTTC. Protein product: CAIQSDNSYEQYF.